The T cell receptor beta chain under discussion was sequenced for a study of T cell responses to AZD1222 COVID-19 vaccine. A note on this clone: Its antigen is unidentified.

Researchers grouped second doses given at about 4 or about 12 weeks into one pool. General observations from the study: Nearly half of unique spike-specific TCRs reportedly avoided B.1.351 and B.1.1.7 mutated regions. Baseline testing showed seropositivity in only five or six AZD1222 recipients.

Some clones are missing from TCRdb's copy, which holds only in-frame ones; the method was immunoSEQ multiplex PCR. The sample holds 150,000 to 200,000 clones, about 92% seen once. Germline V gene lookup returns CDR1 MDHEN and CDR2 SYDVKM. This CDR3 is 16 amino acids long. Trimming stripped 2 bases from V and 0 bases from J, with 11 bases between. The clonotype was recovered from an adult who received the AZD1222 COVID-19 vaccine. V gene TRBV28 combines with J gene TRBJ2-4, with TRBD1 as a possible D gene (5 bases). The material was peripheral blood, obtained 28 days after the second AZD1222 dose. CDR3 amino acids: CASSLGAGLAKNIQYF. The CDR3 DNA is TGTGCCAGCAGTTTAGGGGCCGGGCTAGCCAAAAACATTCAGTACTTC. Combining the CDR3 with reference TRBV28 and TRBJ2-4 gives the whole variable domain DVKVTQSSRYLVKRTGEKVFLECVQDMDHENMFWYRQDPGLGLRLIYFSYDVKMKEKGDIPEGYSVSREKKERFSLILESASTNQTSMYLCASSLGAGLAKNIQYFGAGTRLSVL.